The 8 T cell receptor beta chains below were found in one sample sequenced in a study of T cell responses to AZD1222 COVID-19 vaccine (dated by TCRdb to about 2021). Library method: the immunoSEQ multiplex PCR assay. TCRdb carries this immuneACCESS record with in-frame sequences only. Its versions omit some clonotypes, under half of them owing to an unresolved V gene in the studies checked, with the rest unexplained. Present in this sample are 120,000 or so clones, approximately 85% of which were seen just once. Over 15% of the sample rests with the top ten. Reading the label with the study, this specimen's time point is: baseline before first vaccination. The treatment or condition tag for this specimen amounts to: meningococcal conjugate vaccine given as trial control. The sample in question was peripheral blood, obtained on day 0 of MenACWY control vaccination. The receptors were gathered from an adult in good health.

CDR3: CATSQRTAYGYTF. The CDR3 DNA reads as TGTGCCACCAGTCAACGGACAGCCTATGGCTACACCTTC. This rearrangement joins TRBV24-1 to TRBJ1-2, with D maybe TRBD1 (6 bases). Between the trimmed V and J ends, which lost 6 bases and 4 bases, there was a span of 11 bases. CDR3 length equals 13 residues. Germline CDR1 reads KGHDR; CDR2 reads SFDVKD.

CDR3 in DNA: TGTGCCAGCAGCCTGGGTTGGACAGGGGACCCCGCAGGTCGACAAGCTTTCTTT. Its translation: CASSLGWTGDPAGRQAFF. The chain employs TRBV28 and TRBJ1-1; 9 bases agree with TRBD1. V dropped 6 bases and J dropped 9; count of bases not matched to a gene: 23. This CDR3 is built from 18 residues. The germline V gene encodes CDR1 MDHEN and CDR2 SYDVKM.

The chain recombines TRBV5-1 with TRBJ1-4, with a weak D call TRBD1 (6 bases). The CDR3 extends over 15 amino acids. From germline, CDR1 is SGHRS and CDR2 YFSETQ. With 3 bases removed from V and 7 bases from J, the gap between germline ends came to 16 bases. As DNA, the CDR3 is TGCGCCAGCAGCTGGAGGGGGGCCGGAGGTGAAAAACTGTTTTTT. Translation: CASSWRGAGGEKLFF.

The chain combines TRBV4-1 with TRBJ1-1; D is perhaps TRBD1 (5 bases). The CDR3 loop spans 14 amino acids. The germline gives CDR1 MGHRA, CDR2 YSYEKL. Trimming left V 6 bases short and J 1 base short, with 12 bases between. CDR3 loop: CASRSAGWNTEAFF. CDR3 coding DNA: TGCGCCAGCAGATCGGCAGGGTGGAACACTGAAGCTTTCTTT.

CDR3 region: CASRPRSGNYEQYF. The CDR3 bases are TGTGCCAGCAGGCCTCGAAGCGGCAACTACGAGCAGTACTTC. The rearrangement joins TRBV6-5 to TRBJ2-7; a weak D match, TRBD2 (5 bases). V gave up 6 bases and J gave up 3 bases, with 15 bases separating them. The CDR3 totals 14 residues. CDR1 and CDR2 from the germline V gene are MNHEY and SVGAGI.

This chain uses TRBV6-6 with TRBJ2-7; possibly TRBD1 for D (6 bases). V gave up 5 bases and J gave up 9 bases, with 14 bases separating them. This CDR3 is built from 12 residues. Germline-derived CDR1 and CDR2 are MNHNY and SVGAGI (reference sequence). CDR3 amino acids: CASSTGTSGQYF. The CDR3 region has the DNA TGTGCCAGCAGTACCGGGACATCTGGGCAGTACTTC.

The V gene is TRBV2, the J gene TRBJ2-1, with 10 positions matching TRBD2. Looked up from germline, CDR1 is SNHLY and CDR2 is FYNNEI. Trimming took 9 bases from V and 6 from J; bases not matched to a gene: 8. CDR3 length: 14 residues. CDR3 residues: CARGSGRAGNEQFF. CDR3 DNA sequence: TGTGCCAGGGGAAGCGGGAGGGCCGGCAATGAGCAGTTCTTC.

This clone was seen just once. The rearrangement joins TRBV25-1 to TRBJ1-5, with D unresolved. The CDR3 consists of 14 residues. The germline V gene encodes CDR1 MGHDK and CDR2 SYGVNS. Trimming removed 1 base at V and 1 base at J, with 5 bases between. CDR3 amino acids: CASSESGSNQPQHF. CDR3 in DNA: TGTGCCAGCAGTGAATCCGGGAGCAATCAGCCCCAGCATTTT.